The next 9 T cell receptor beta chains were all read from a single sample in a study of blood T cell repertoires in COVID-19. Measured with immunoSEQ multiplex PCR; TCRdb has only the in-frame clones, and not every one. The table has 200,000 to 300,000 clones, approximately 83% seen once. Sequenced input: PBMCs or T cells enriched from blood (not recorded which). The receptors were sampled from a woman in her 40s with acute COVID-19.

The V and J genes are TRBV29-1 and TRBJ1-1, with a weak D call TRBD1 (5 bases). V was trimmed by 6 bases and J by 4 bases, leaving 12 bases between them. This CDR3 comprises 12 residues. From germline, CDR1 is SQVTM and CDR2 ANQGSEA. CDR3 sequence reads: CSVTSGGTEAFF. The CDR3 DNA is TGCAGCGTCACGTCGGGGGGCACTGAAGCTTTCTTT.

The J gene is TRBJ1-1, the V gene TRBV29-1; D may be TRBD1 (6 bases). The CDR3 is 11 residues long. With 3 bases removed from V and 11 bases from J, the gap between germline ends came to 13 bases. Germline CDR1 is SQVTM and CDR2 is ANQGSEA. DNA of the CDR3: TGCAGCGTTGAGGCCAGGGGAGAGGCTTTCTTT. This translates into CSVEARGEAFF.

The chain recombines TRBV2 with TRBJ1-4, with a possible D match to TRBD1 (5 bases). The CDR3 extends over 14 amino acids. Trimming removed 7 bases at V and 8 bases at J, with 17 bases between. Germline CDR1 SNHLY, CDR2 FYNNEI. CDR3: CASKRSQGREKLFF. For the CDR3, the DNA is TGTGCCAGCAAGAGGAGTCAGGGAAGGGAAAAACTGTTTTTT.

This clone came up once. This chain's CDR3 is CASSTPGLAGGPNRETQYF. In nucleotides, the CDR3 is TGCGCCAGCAGCACCCCGGGACTAGCGGGAGGGCCTAATAGGGAGACCCAGTACTTC. This chain connects TRBV4-1 to TRBJ2-5; 16 bases map to TRBD2. Trimming removed 5 bases from V and 5 bases from J; junction bases left unmatched: 14. Germline V CDR1 and CDR2: MGHRA, YSYEKL. CDR3 length: 19 amino acids.

This clone came up a few times. The chain combines TRBV5-1 with TRBJ2-5; maybe TRBD2 (5 bases). This CDR3 has 14 amino acids. CDR1 is SGHRS, CDR2 YFSETQ, per germline. V was shortened by 1 base and J by 4 bases, with 11 bases between the two germline ends. The CDR3 bases are TGCGCCAGCAGCTTGTTCCCGGGGTTAGAGACCCAGTACTTC. Translating gives CASSLFPGLETQYF.

The chain joins TRBV9 to TRBJ2-7; D might be TRBD1 (6 bases). In germline, CDR1 is SGDLS, CDR2 YYNGEE. The CDR3 totals 15 residues. V was trimmed by 0 bases and J by 2 bases, leaving 12 bases between them. The chain's CDR3 is CASSVAGTNAYEQYF. The CDR3 DNA reads TGTGCCAGCAGCGTAGCAGGGACAAACGCCTACGAGCAGTACTTC. Supplemented by reference TRBV9 and TRBJ2-7, the full variable domain reads DSGVTQTPKHLITATGQRVTLRCSPRSGDLSVYWYQQSLDQGLQFLIQYYNGEERAKGNILERFSAQQFPDLHSELNLSSLELGDSALYFCASSVAGTNAYEQYFGPGTRLTVT.

The gene calls are TRBV11-3 and TRBJ2-5, with TRBD2 matching 14 bases. This CDR3 has 18 amino acids. Trimming at V came to 1 base and at J to 4 bases, leaving 8 bases not matched to a gene. Germline V gene sequence: CDR1 SGHNT, CDR2 YENEEA. CDR3 DNA sequence: TGTGCCAGCAGCTTAGGTCGACTAGCGGGAGGGTTTCTAGAGACCCAGTACTTC. This codes for CASSLGRLAGGFLETQYF.

This clone was counted a few times. The genes are TRBV13 and TRBJ1-2, with 10 nucleotides matching TRBD1. With V trimmed by 5 bases and J by 7 bases, 7 bases remained unmatched. Germline values: CDR1 PRHDT, CDR2 FYEKMQ (reference sequence). The CDR3 is 14 residues long. The CDR3 spells CASSLTGTGAGYTF. CDR3 nucleotide sequence: TGTGCCAGCAGCCTAACCGGGACAGGGGCTGGCTACACCTTC.

The rearrangement uses TRBV29-1 and TRBJ2-3; perhaps TRBD2 as D (6 bases). CDR1 is SQVTM, CDR2 ANQGSEA, per germline. CDR3 size: 15 residues. With 4 bases removed from V and 4 bases from J, the gap between germline ends came to 18 bases. CDR3 nucleotides: TGCAGCGTTGCTAGGGGAGGATCAGGATCAGATACGCAGTATTTT. Encoded protein: CSVARGGSGSDTQYF.